What follows are 26 T cell receptor beta chains derived from one specimen sequenced in a study of beta chain features in type 1 diabetes. Study-wide results and caveats: TCRB CDR3 length was moderately but significantly reduced in all four CD4+ subsets of Type 1 diabetes patients.

Expressed TCRB transcripts were sequenced because the entire RNA isolate underwent reverse transcription. The data were produced by immunoSEQ multiplex PCR, yet TCRdb's version contains in-frame clones alone and is incomplete. The repertoire holds some 240,000 clones, with approximately 16% as singletons. No cognate antigen is known for these TCRs. Sequencing input: naive CD4+ T cells from blood. The receptors come from a man aged 25-45 years with type 1 diabetes.

The chain uses TRBV5-1 and TRBJ2-2; maybe TRBD1 (5 bases). Germline lookup yields CDR1 SGHRS and CDR2 YFSETQ. The V end was cut by 5 bases, the J end by 0 bases, with 17 bases between. The length of the CDR3 is 17 residues. The CDR3 region has the DNA TGCGCCAGCAGTTTCTCCCGCAGGGATCCGAACACCGGGGAGCTGTTTTTT. It codes for CASSFSRRDPNTGELFF.

The CDR3 is CASSLAAGNAYEQYF. CDR3 nucleotide sequence: TGCGCCAGCAGCCTGGCGGCAGGGAACGCCTACGAGCAGTACTTC. The chain has TRBV5-1 and TRBJ2-7, with D maybe TRBD1 (5 bases). Looked up from germline, CDR1 is SGHRS and CDR2 is YFSETQ. The CDR3 covers 15 residues. V was shortened by 4 bases and J by 2 bases, with 16 bases between the two germline ends.

The chain couples TRBV7-9 to TRBJ2-4; 14 nucleotides agree with TRBD2. With V trimmed by 4 bases and J by 3 bases, 2 bases remained unmatched. The germline CDR1 and CDR2 sequences are SEHNR and FQNEAQ (reference sequence). The CDR3 is 16 amino acids. The CDR3 nucleotides are TGTGCCAGCAGCTCCGGACTAGCGGGAGGCAAAAACATTCAGTACTTC. This gives the protein CASSSGLAGGKNIQYF.

This chain links TRBV20-1 with TRBJ2-3, with D unclear. The CDR3 is made up of 11 amino acids. The germline V gene encodes CDR1 DFQATT and CDR2 SNEGSKA (reference sequence). The V end lost 7 bases, the J end lost 0 bases, and 5 bases lay between the germline ends. The CDR3 coding sequence is TGCAGTGTCTCTAGCACAGATACGCAGTATTTT. Protein: CSVSSTDTQYF.

The chain employs TRBV7-2 and TRBJ2-7; 7 nucleotides align to TRBD1. This CDR3 is built from 14 residues. Germline CDR1 and CDR2: SGHTA and FQGNSA. J was trimmed by 4 bases and V by 3 bases; bases with no gene match: 6. The CDR3 coding sequence is TGTGCCAGCAGCTTTGCCGGGACAGCTTACGAGCAGTACTTC. Encoded protein: CASSFAGTAYEQYF.

This clone has just a few counts. The chain has TRBV7-2 and TRBJ2-3; TRBD2 matches 11 bases. Germline assignment: CDR1 SGHTA and CDR2 FQGNSA. The CDR3 contains 15 residues. J was trimmed by 5 bases and V by 1 base; bases with no gene match: 2. CDR3 sequence (DNA): TGTGCCAGCAGCTTAGTGACTAGCGGGATAGATACGCAGTATTTT. It specifies CASSLVTSGIDTQYF. The whole variable domain, remainder taken from reference TRBV7-2 and TRBJ2-3, is GAGVSQSPSNKVTEKGKDVELRCDPISGHTALYWYRQSLGQGLEFLIYFQGNSAPDKSGLPSDRFSAERTGGSVSTLTIQRTQQEDSAVYLCASSLVTSGIDTQYFGPGTRLTVL.

This clone appeared a few times. The V gene is TRBV29-1, the J gene TRBJ2-2; no clear D. This CDR3 has 15 residues. Germline loops: CDR1 SQVTM, CDR2 ANQGSEA. Between the trimmed V and J ends, which lost 4 bases and 0 bases, there was a span of 12 bases. CDR3 sequence: CSVVRQATNTGELFF. The CDR3 nucleotides read TGCAGCGTTGTGAGGCAGGCGACGAACACCGGGGAGCTGTTTTTT.

This clone was detected only a few times. This chain uses TRBV9 with TRBJ2-1; 11 positions match TRBD2. Trimming cost V 1 base and J 6 bases; bases outside gene matches: 3. The CDR3 is 15 residues long. Germline lookup yields CDR1 SGDLS and CDR2 YYNGEE. CDR3 loop: CASSVTSGRGNEQFF. The CDR3 DNA is TGTGCCAGCAGCGTAACTAGCGGGAGAGGCAATGAGCAGTTCTTC.

This clone was picked up a small number of times. V usage is TRBV9 and J usage is TRBJ2-4; TRBD1 agrees at 11 bases. In germline, CDR1 is SGDLS, CDR2 YYNGEE. The V and J ends lost 3 bases and 8 bases, in that order; junction bases with no gene match: 10. This CDR3 has 16 amino acids. CDR3 region: CASSAGRTGGRDIQYF. DNA for the CDR3: TGTGCCAGCAGCGCCGGACGGACAGGGGGCAGGGACATTCAGTACTTC.

V is TRBV29-1 and J is TRBJ2-2, with 8 bases fitting TRBD1. In germline, CDR1 is SQVTM, CDR2 ANQGSEA. CDR3 length: 14 residues. Germline trimming cut 4 bases from V and 7 bases from J; bases unmatched to any gene: 8. CDR3 sequence reads: CSVALQGVGGELFF. CDR3 sequence (DNA): TGCAGCGTTGCGTTACAGGGGGTAGGCGGGGAGCTGTTTTTT.

A few counts support this clone. The genes are TRBV9 and TRBJ2-6; possibly TRBD2 for D (5 bases). This CDR3 is built from 15 residues. The ends were cut back, 0 bases at V and 2 bases at J, with 6 bases in the middle. Per the germline V gene, CDR1 is SGDLS and CDR2 is YYNGEE. CDR3 protein: CASSVEEAGANVLTF. The CDR3 DNA reads TGTGCCAGCAGCGTAGAGGAGGCTGGGGCCAACGTCCTGACTTTC. Using reference TRBV9 and TRBJ2-6 for the parts outside the CDR3, the full variable domain is DSGVTQTPKHLITATGQRVTLRCSPRSGDLSVYWYQQSLDQGLQFLIQYYNGEERAKGNILERFSAQQFPDLHSELNLSSLELGDSALYFCASSVEEAGANVLTFGAGSRLTVL.

The rearrangement joins TRBV4-2 to TRBJ2-1, with 9 bases that match TRBD2. Germline loops: CDR1 LGHNA, CDR2 YNFKEQ. Germline trimming cut 3 bases from V and 5 bases from J; bases unmatched to any gene: 8. The CDR3 sequence is 16 residues long. The CDR3 region is CASSQDSGSTHNEQFF. CDR3 sequence (DNA): TGTGCCAGCAGCCAGGATAGCGGGAGTACCCACAATGAGCAGTTCTTC.

The rearrangement links TRBV7-2 to TRBJ2-1, with unresolved D. In germline, CDR1 is SGHTA, CDR2 FQGNSA. This CDR3 region has 13 residues. The germline V and J ends were trimmed by 2 bases and 5 bases, with 7 bases remaining between them. In DNA form, the CDR3 reads TGTGCCAGCAGCTTATATCTAAACAATGAGCAGTTCTTC. The encoded protein is CASSLYLNNEQFF.

This clone occurred a few times. J is TRBJ2-7 and V is TRBV6-6; perhaps TRBD2 as D (5 bases). The length of the CDR3 is 14 residues. The V and J ends lost 5 bases and 3 bases respectively, with 14 bases between them. The germline V gene encodes CDR1 MNHNY and CDR2 SVGAGI (reference sequence). The CDR3 reads CASSTDGGYYEQYF. DNA for the CDR3: TGTGCCAGCAGTACGGACGGAGGATACTACGAGCAGTACTTC.

A few counts support this clone. The chain joins TRBV2 to TRBJ2-1; TRBD1 is a possible D gene (6 bases). V lost 6 bases and J lost 0, with 12 bases in between. Germline V gene lookup returns CDR1 SNHLY and CDR2 FYNNEI. The CDR3 sequence is 15 residues long. The CDR3 nucleotides read TGTGCCAGCAGGGACGACAGGACCTCCTACAATGAGCAGTTCTTC. Protein sequence: CASRDDRTSYNEQFF.

The V and J genes are TRBV11-2 and TRBJ2-1; no firm D call. Germline V gene lookup returns CDR1 SGHAT and CDR2 FQNNGV. V was shortened by 5 bases and J by 5 bases, with 13 bases between the two germline ends. The CDR3 runs 14 residues. The CDR3 here is CASSRRLEDNEQFF. The CDR3 DNA reads as TGTGCCAGCAGCAGACGCTTAGAGGACAATGAGCAGTTCTTC.

This clone occurred a few times. The chain carries TRBV7-9 and TRBJ1-3, with TRBD1 matching 8 bases. The ends lost 4 bases at V and 2 bases at J; junction bases unmatched: 7. This CDR3 has 16 amino acids. Germline CDR1 reads SEHNR; CDR2 reads FQNEAQ (reference sequence). CDR3 sequence reads: CASSSGQGGTGNTIYF. The CDR3 region has the DNA TGTGCCAGCAGCTCAGGACAGGGAGGGACTGGAAACACCATATATTTT.

The V gene is TRBV28, the J gene TRBJ2-5; TRBD2 matches 8 bases. This CDR3 is 14 amino acids long. CDR1 and CDR2 from the germline V gene are MDHEN and SYDVKM. V shed 2 bases, J shed 6 bases, and the junction held 5 bases outside the gene matches. CDR3 bases: TGTGCCAGCAGTTTACTAGCGGGCCATAAGACCCAGTACTTC. It is translated as CASSLLAGHKTQYF. Full variable domain (remainder filled in from reference TRBV28 and TRBJ2-5): DVKVTQSSRYLVKRTGEKVFLECVQDMDHENMFWYRQDPGLGLRLIYFSYDVKMKEKGDIPEGYSVSREKKERFSLILESASTNQTSMYLCASSLLAGHKTQYFGPGTRLLVL.

Only a few counts were recorded for this clone. J is TRBJ2-5 and V is TRBV5-1, with 7 nucleotides matching TRBD1. The CDR3 covers 14 residues. V shed 4 bases, J shed 2 bases, and the junction held 5 bases outside the gene matches. The germline V gene encodes CDR1 SGHRS and CDR2 YFSETQ. This chain's CDR3 is CASSLGTVQETQYF. CDR3 nucleotide sequence: TGCGCCAGCAGCCTTGGGACAGTTCAAGAGACCCAGTACTTC.

J is TRBJ2-2 and V is TRBV29-1; D is undetermined. Deletions cut 5 bases from V and 0 bases from J, with 16 bases between. The CDR3 runs to 16 residues. Germline V gene sequence: CDR1 SQVTM, CDR2 ANQGSEA. The CDR3 coding sequence is TGCAGCGTTTTGATGGCTGATGTGACGAACACCGGGGAGCTGTTTTTT. This sequence encodes CSVLMADVTNTGELFF.

Comments on this clone: The sample has other DNA sequences that encode this CDR3 too. This chain links TRBV7-2 with TRBJ2-3; D not certain. The CDR3 loop spans 12 amino acids. The V end lost 1 base, the J end lost 6 bases, and 5 bases lay between the germline ends. Germline V gives CDR1 SGHTA, CDR2 FQGNSA. The CDR3 here is CASSLVADTQYF. CDR3 coding DNA: TGTGCCAGCAGCTTAGTCGCTGATACGCAGTATTTT.

This chain's CDR3 is CSVAGGSHRTDTQYF. The CDR3 DNA reads TGCAGCGTTGCAGGCGGCTCACATCGCACAGATACGCAGTATTTT. V and J are TRBV29-1 and TRBJ2-3; D call uncertain. Germline V gene lookup returns CDR1 SQVTM and CDR2 ANQGSEA. Trimming cost V 4 bases and J 1 base, with 15 bases left between them. This CDR3 is built from 15 residues.

The rearrangement links TRBV7-6 to TRBJ2-3, with a tentative D call TRBD1 (6 bases). Germline lookup yields CDR1 SGHVS and CDR2 FNYEAQ. The CDR3 has 16 amino acids. V lost 10 bases and J 2 bases, leaving 22 bases between the germline ends. CDR3 loop: CATKPLGGFNTDTQYF. The CDR3 DNA sequence: TGTGCCACCAAGCCCTTAGGGGGTTTCAACACAGATACGCAGTATTTT.

This clone was found a few times. V is TRBV6-5 and J is TRBJ2-4, with D possibly matching TRBD1 (6 bases). Germline loops: CDR1 MNHEY, CDR2 SVGAGI. V lost 6 bases, J lost 7 bases, and 13 bases lay in between. The CDR3 is 13 residues long. In DNA form, the CDR3 reads TGTGCCAGCAGACCAACTGGACAGAACATTCAGTACTTC. Translation: CASRPTGQNIQYF.

The V and J genes are TRBV6-5 and TRBJ1-2; 9 nucleotides line up with TRBD1. Losses at the gene ends were 6 bases for V and 6 bases for J; bases not matched to a gene: 8. There are 14 residues in the CDR3. CDR1 and CDR2 from the germline V gene are MNHEY and SVGAGI. The CDR3 nucleotides read TGTGCCAGCAGATCCGGGACAGGGTTTGATGGCTACACCTTC. Encoded protein: CASRSGTGFDGYTF.

The chain is built from TRBV10-3 and TRBJ2-3, with 10 positions matching TRBD2. The V gene end was trimmed by 2 bases and the J gene end by 4 bases; junction bases not matched to a gene: 6. The CDR3 length is 16 residues. Germline V gene sequence: CDR1 ENHRY, CDR2 SYGVKD. The CDR3 reads CAISEQLAGAPDTQYF. The DNA of the CDR3 is TGTGCCATCAGTGAGCAGCTAGCGGGAGCCCCAGATACGCAGTATTTT.